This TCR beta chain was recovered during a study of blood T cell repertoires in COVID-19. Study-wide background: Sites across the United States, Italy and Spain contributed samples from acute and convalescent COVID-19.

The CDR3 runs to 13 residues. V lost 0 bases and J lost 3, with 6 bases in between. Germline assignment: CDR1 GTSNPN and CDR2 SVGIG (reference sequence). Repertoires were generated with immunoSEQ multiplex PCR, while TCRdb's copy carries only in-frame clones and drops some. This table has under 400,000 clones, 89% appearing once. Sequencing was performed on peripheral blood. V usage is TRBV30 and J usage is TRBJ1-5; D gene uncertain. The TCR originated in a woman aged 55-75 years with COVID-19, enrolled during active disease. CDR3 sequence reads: CAWSVQFNQPQHF. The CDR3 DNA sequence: TGTGCCTGGAGTGTACAGTTCAATCAGCCCCAGCATTTT.